This T cell receptor (beta chain) was obtained from a study of CD8+ T cells in alopecia areata. Study-wide points: Besides other cells, scalp samples also yield sequences of resident alphabeta T cells from normal skin.

Reverse transcription of extracted RNA yielded cDNA, which provided the sequencing template. Sequencing was performed with immunoSEQ multiplex PCR; in TCRdb, only in-frame clones are kept and a portion is missing. The sample lists 90,000 to 130,000 clones, 45% to 60% seen once, with 20% to 30% in the top ten. Remarks on this clone: Its antigen remains unknown.

The germline V gene has CDR1 MNHEY and CDR2 SMNVEV (reference sequence). This CDR3 has 14 amino acids. V was pared by 0 bases and J by 0 bases, with 5 bases between. The chain employs TRBV27 and TRBJ1-1, with D tentatively TRBD1 (5 bases). The sequenced sample was NKG2D-low CD8+ T cells sorted from blood. This receptor was taken from a human donor with alopecia areata. This CDR3 reads CASSLSRVNTEAFF. The CDR3 DNA is TGTGCCAGCAGTTTATCCAGGGTGAACACTGAAGCTTTCTTT.